This TCR beta chain comes out of a study of early T cells in non-severe SARS-CoV-2 infection. CDR1 and CDR2 from the germline V gene are SGHRS and YFSETQ. V was cut by 2 bases and J by 5 bases, with 13 bases left in between. This CDR3 has 14 residues. TCRdb reprocessed the 5' RACE reads via MiXCR and lists one record per CDR3 protein. The sample includes more than 80,000 distinct CDR3 sequences, around 17% seen only once; the top ten take around 1.3%. This TCR was sampled from an adult who was a healthcare worker with PCR-confirmed SARS-CoV-2 infection or an uninfected control (not recorded which). Specimen: whole blood. The gene calls are TRBV5-1 and TRBJ2-5, with D perhaps matching TRBD1 (6 bases). The DNA of the CDR3 is TGCGCCAGCAGCTTAACTGGGGGCCTTGAGACCCAGTACTTC. As protein: CASSLTGGLETQYF.